The clone carrying this T cell receptor beta chain has at least ten counts. What it binds is unknown. TCRdb re-called the RT-PCR reads with MiXCR, one entry per CDR3 protein. The repertoire consists of about 240,000 distinct CDR3 sequences, with 12% occurring once and the leading ten covering approximately 8.4%. Germline V gene sequence: CDR1 DFQATT, CDR2 SNEGSKA (reference sequence). Trimming shortened V by 0 bases and J by 3 bases, and 8 bases separated the two germline ends. The CDR3 extends over 13 amino acids. This entry comes from a study of response to subunit inactivated influenza vaccine. Study results and caveats: Researchers suggested that each seasonal influenza vaccination recruits few new T cells.

The material was non-naive T cells sorted from PBMCs, obtained around two weeks before vaccination. The sequence was collected from a man aged 50-60 years who received an inactivated influenza vaccine. The gene calls are TRBV20-1 and TRBJ1-2; D is unclear. The CDR3 protein is CSARDSRDYGYTF. DNA of the CDR3: TGCAGTGCTAGAGATTCCCGGGACTATGGCTACACCTTC.